This T cell receptor beta chain was obtained from a study of T cells in Graves' hyperthyroidism and ophthalmopathy. About this clonotype itself: At one end, the junction sequence differs from germline, possibly due to a read error.

Amplification of TCR beta CDR3 regions was performed using RNA transcripts as template. HTBI primers drove first-round RT-PCR of the TCR CDR3. TCRdb passed the multiplex PCR reads through MiXCR, listing each CDR3 protein once. The data contain approximately 400,000 distinct CDR3 sequences, about 16% of them singletons. Germline V gene sequence: CDR1 DFQATT, CDR2 SNEGSKA (reference sequence). This CDR3 region has 15 residues. This sequence joins TRBV20-1 and TRBJ1-5; 11 nucleotides line up with TRBD1. Sequenced material: blood. The sequence derives from a woman aged 30 to 39 with Graves' hyperthyroidism. CDR3 sequence: CSAREWTGGDQLQHF. The CDR3 DNA reads TGCAGTGCTAGAGAGTGGACAGGGGGCGATCAGCTCCAGCATTTT.